Listed below are T cell receptor beta chains from one sample, sequenced in a study of blood T cell dynamics during melanoma immunotherapy. Clones were sequenced by immunoSEQ multiplex PCR, and TCRdb holds only the in-frame ones, with some missing. This sample has roughly 14,000 clones, with under 90% found just once. The sequencing here drew on blood, taken from a patient treated with checkpoint blockade. The receptor set was obtained from a human donor with melanoma. CDR3s include the opening cysteine and the closing phenylalanine or tryptophan. The order of the fields is D gene, V gene, J gene, clone size, CDR3 protein, CDR3 DNA. A D gene is named only where the DNA matches it firmly. The listing skips clone size in some rows; elsewhere it reads once, few, many or a size class.

.	TRBV19	TRBJ2-5	.	CASGSSRGGVLETQYF	TGTGCCAGTGGGAGCTCAAGGGGCGGGGTGTTAGAGACCCAGTACTTC
.	TRBV7-6	TRBJ2-2	.	CASSLAQNTGELFF	TGTGCCAGCAGCTTAGCTCAGAACACCGGGGAGCTGTTTTTT
.	TRBV5-6	TRBJ1-6	.	CASSLATGTRVFHF	TGTGCCAGCAGCTTGGCTACCGGGACAAGGGTTTTCCACTTT
TRBD2	TRBV19	TRBJ2-2	.	CARNPRSGSGVPNTGELFF	TGTGCCAGAAATCCCCGGTCGGGTAGCGGGGTTCCTAACACCGGGGAGCTGTTTTTT
.	TRBV25-1	TRBJ2-1	once	CASSEPAGNEQFF	TGTGCCAGCAGTGAACCAGCTGGGAATGAGCAGTTCTTC
.	TRBV6-1	TRBJ1-3	few	CASSEARTVSGNTIYF	TGTGCCAGCAGTGAAGCGAGGACGGTCTCTGGAAACACCATATATTTT
TRBD2	TRBV5-6	TRBJ2-5	.	CASSATREGVRGETQYF	TGTGCCAGCAGCGCAACGCGGGAGGGAGTTCGGGGCGAGACCCAGTACTTC
.	TRBV4-1	TRBJ1-6	.	CASSQEGDGNSPLHF	TGCGCCAGCAGCCAAGAAGGGGATGGAAATTCACCCCTCCACTTT
.	TRBV1	TRBJ2-7	.	CTGPAGASYEQYF	TGCACCGGTCCAGCGGGGGCCTCCTACGAGCAGTACTTC
.	TRBV11-3	TRBJ2-4	.	CASSLGQGGIQYF	TGTGCCAGCAGCTTAGGACAGGGAGGGATTCAGTACTTC
TRBD1	TRBV6-6	TRBJ2-1	.	CASSYETGAYNEQFF	TGTGCCAGCAGTTACGAGACAGGGGCCTACAATGAGCAGTTCTTC
TRBD2	TRBV7-2	TRBJ2-5	.	CASSFLAGGAETQYF	TGTGCCAGCAGCTTCCTAGCGGGGGGTGCAGAGACCCAGTACTTC
.	TRBV27	TRBJ2-2	.	CASSLGSSAGELFF	TGTGCCAGCAGTTTGGGGTCTTCTGCCGGGGAGCTGTTTTTT
.	TRBV15	TRBJ1-1	.	CATSRDPSGLTEAFF	TGTGCCACCAGCAGAGATCCGTCGGGGCTGACTGAAGCTTTCTTT
TRBD2	TRBV10-3	TRBJ2-5	.	CAISSTGTSGETQYF	TGTGCCATCAGCTCGACCGGGACTAGCGGAGAGACCCAGTACTTC
.	TRBV7-2	TRBJ2-3	.	CASSLISAVDTQYF	TGTGCCAGCAGCTTAATTTCAGCGGTTGATACGCAGTATTTT
TRBD2	TRBV7-2	TRBJ2-3	.	CASSVARRGGRTQYF	TGTGCCAGCAGCGTAGCGCGGCGGGGGGGACGTACGCAGTATTTT
.	TRBV5-6	TRBJ1-5	.	CASSGWYAGNQPQHF	TGTGCCAGCAGCGGGTGGTACGCGGGCAATCAGCCCCAGCATTTT
TRBD1	TRBV19	TRBJ2-1	.	CASSIGQGANEQFF	TGTGCCAGTAGTATTGGACAGGGGGCCAATGAGCAGTTCTTC
TRBD2	TRBV7-2	TRBJ2-2	.	CASTRGGADGELFF	TGTGCCAGCACCCGGGGGGGGGCTGACGGGGAGCTGTTTTTT
.	TRBV25-1	TRBJ2-2	.	CASSEQGDGELFF	TGTGCCAGCAGTGAACAAGGGGACGGGGAGCTGTTTTTT
.	TRBV10-3	TRBJ1-2	.	CAISEGQNYGYTF	TGTGCCATCAGTGAGGGACAGAACTATGGCTACACCTTC
.	TRBV18	TRBJ1-5	.	CASSPSGGGNQPQHF	TGTGCCAGCTCACCGTCCGGGGGAGGCAATCAGCCCCAGCATTTT
.	TRBV4-3	TRBJ1-3	.	CASSQDKTSSGNTIYF	TGCGCCAGCAGCCAAGATAAGACCTCCTCTGGAAACACCATATATTTT
.	TRBV6-1	TRBJ1-1	.	CASSETQGAEAFF	TGTGCCAGCAGTGAGACACAGGGCGCTGAAGCTTTCTTT
.	TRBV5-6	TRBJ1-2	.	CASSLVRGHRGYGYTF	TGTGCCAGCAGCTTGGTACGGGGCCATCGGGGCTATGGCTACACCTTC
.	TRBV6-1	TRBJ2-2	.	CASSETGHHTGELFF	TGTGCCAGCAGTGAAACAGGGCATCACACCGGGGAGCTGTTTTTT
TRBD2	TRBV7-8	TRBJ2-1	.	CASSLGRVTYNEQFF	TGTGCCAGCAGCTTGGGGAGGGTTACCTACAATGAGCAGTTCTTC
TRBD2	TRBV25-1	TRBJ2-5	.	CASSDPIAGRETQYF	TGTGCCAGCAGTGACCCCATAGCGGGGCGTGAGACCCAGTACTTC
.	TRBV4-2	TRBJ1-4	.	CASSQELAGNEKLFF	TGTGCCAGCAGCCAAGAGTTAGCGGGGAATGAAAAACTGTTTTTT
TRBD1	TRBV19	TRBJ1-5	.	CASSSTGGGNQPQHF	TGTGCCAGTAGTTCAACAGGGGGGGGCAATCAGCCCCAGCATTTT
.	TRBV2	TRBJ1-3	.	CASSGAGTTIYF	TGTGCCAGCAGTGGAGCAGGGACGACCATATATTTT
.	TRBV5-4	TRBJ1-4	.	CASSLNEGEKLFF	TGTGCCAGCAGCTTGAATGAAGGTGAAAAACTGTTTTTT
.	TRBV5-1	TRBJ2-5	.	CASSYYGGVQETQYF	TGCGCCAGCAGCTATTATGGAGGGGTACAAGAGACCCAGTACTTC
TRBD2	TRBV7-6	TRBJ2-1	.	CASSQGLAGREQFF	TGTGCCAGCAGCCAAGGACTAGCGGGAAGGGAGCAGTTCTTC
TRBD1	TRBV5-1	TRBJ2-5	.	CASSLTGQQQETQYF	TGCGCCAGCAGCTTGACGGGACAGCAACAAGAGACCCAGTACTTC
.	TRBV6-1	TRBJ2-2	.	CASSDWGRSTGELFF	TGTGCCAGCAGTGATTGGGGGCGGAGCACCGGGGAGCTGTTTTTT
.	TRBV4-3	TRBJ2-6	.	CASSQEGHSGANVLTF	TGCGCCAGCAGCCAAGAGGGACACTCTGGGGCCAACGTCCTGACTTTC
.	TRBV4-3	TRBJ1-5	few	CASSQEWNNQPQHF	TGCGCCAGCAGCCAAGAGTGGAACAATCAGCCCCAGCATTTT